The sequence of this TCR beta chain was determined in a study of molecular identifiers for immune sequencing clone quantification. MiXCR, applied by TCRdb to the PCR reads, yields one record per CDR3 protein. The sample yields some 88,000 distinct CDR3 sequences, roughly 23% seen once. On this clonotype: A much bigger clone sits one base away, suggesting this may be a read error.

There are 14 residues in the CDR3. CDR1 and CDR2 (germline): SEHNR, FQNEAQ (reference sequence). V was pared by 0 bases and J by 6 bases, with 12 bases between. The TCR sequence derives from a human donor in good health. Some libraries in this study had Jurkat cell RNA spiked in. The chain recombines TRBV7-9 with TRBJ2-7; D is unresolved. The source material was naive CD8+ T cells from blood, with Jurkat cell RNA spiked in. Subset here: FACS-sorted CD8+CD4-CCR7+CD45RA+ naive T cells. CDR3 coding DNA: TGTGCCAGCAGCTTAGCGGTCAAAATCTGCGAGCAGTACTTC. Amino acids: CASSLAVKICEQYF.